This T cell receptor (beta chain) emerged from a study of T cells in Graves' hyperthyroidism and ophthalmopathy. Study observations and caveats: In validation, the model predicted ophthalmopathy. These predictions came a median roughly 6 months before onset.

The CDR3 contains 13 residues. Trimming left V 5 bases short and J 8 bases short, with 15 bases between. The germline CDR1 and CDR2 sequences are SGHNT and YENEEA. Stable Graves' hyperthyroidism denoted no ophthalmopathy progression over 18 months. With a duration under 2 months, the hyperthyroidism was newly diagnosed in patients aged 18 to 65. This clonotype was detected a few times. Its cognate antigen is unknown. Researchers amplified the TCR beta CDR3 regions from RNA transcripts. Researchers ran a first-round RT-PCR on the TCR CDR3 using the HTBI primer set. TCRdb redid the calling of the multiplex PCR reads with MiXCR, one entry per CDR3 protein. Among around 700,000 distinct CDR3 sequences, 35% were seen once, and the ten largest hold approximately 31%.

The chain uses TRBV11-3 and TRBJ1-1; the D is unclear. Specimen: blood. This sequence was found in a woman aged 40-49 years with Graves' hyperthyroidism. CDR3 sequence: CASSPGVGLEAFF. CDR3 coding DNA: TGTGCCAGCAGCCCTGGGGTCGGGCTGGAAGCTTTCTTT. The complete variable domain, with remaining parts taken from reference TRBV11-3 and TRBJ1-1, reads EAGVVQSPRYKIIEKKQPVAFWCNPISGHNTLYWYLQNLGQGPELLIRYENEEAVDDSQLPKDRFSAERLKGVDSTLKIQPAELGDSAVYLCASSPGVGLEAFFGQGTRLTVV.